The 13 T cell receptor beta chains presented below share a single source sample, sequenced in a study of blood T cell repertoires in COVID-19. Sequencing was performed with immunoSEQ multiplex PCR; in TCRdb, only in-frame clones are kept and a portion is missing. Of roughly 12,000 clones in the sample, around 90% were seen once. The sequenced material came from peripheral blood. These receptors originate from a woman aged 70-85 years with active COVID-19.

This chain connects TRBV19 to TRBJ2-3; TRBD2 matches at 14 bases. The CDR3 extends over 18 amino acids. The ends lost 0 bases at V and 5 bases at J; junction bases unmatched: 7. Germline V gene sequence: CDR1 LNHDA, CDR2 SQIVND (reference sequence). CDR3 protein: CASSIDGGLAGVGDTQYF. DNA of the CDR3: TGTGCCAGTAGTATAGACGGGGGACTAGCGGGAGTAGGAGATACGCAGTATTTT.

V is TRBV9 and J is TRBJ2-2, with D maybe TRBD1 (5 bases). CDR3 size: 15 residues. CDR1 and CDR2 from the germline V gene are SGDLS and YYNGEE. Between the trimmed V and J ends, which lost 3 bases and 3 bases, there was a span of 12 bases. The CDR3 DNA follows: TGTGCCAGCAGCGAAACCGACAGCTACACCGGGGAGCTGTTTTTT. Residues: CASSETDSYTGELFF.

The CDR3 sequence is CASSSKTPGLRGELFF. CDR3 nucleotides: TGTGCCAGCAGCTCAAAAACCCCGGGACTCAGGGGGGAGCTGTTTTTT. The J gene is TRBJ2-2, the V gene TRBV7-2; weak D call: TRBD2 (6 bases). The germline CDR1 and CDR2 sequences are SGHTA and FQGNSA. V was shortened by 4 bases and J by 8 bases, with 20 bases between the two germline ends. This CDR3 comprises 16 residues.

The V call is TRBV15, the J call TRBJ2-7; TRBD2 aligns across 9 bases. There are 15 residues in the CDR3. The V gene end was trimmed by 0 bases and the J gene end by 0 bases; junction bases not matched to a gene: 0. Germline V gene data show CDR1 as LNHNV and CDR2 as YYDKDF (reference sequence). DNA for the CDR3: TGTGCCACCAGCAGAGATAGCGGGAGCTCCTACGAGCAGTACTTC. This translates into CATSRDSGSSYEQYF.

The chain uses TRBV7-6 and TRBJ2-7; TRBD1 matches at 8 bases. The CDR3 length is 14 residues. Losses at the gene ends were 5 bases for V and 6 bases for J; bases not matched to a gene: 9. Germline CDR1 is SGHVS and CDR2 is FNYEAQ. CDR3 sequence (DNA): TGTGCCAGCAGCCCGGGGACAGGTCCCTCCGAGCAGTACTTC. Translating it yields CASSPGTGPSEQYF.

The chain has TRBV7-7 and TRBJ2-5; TRBD2 matches 7 bases. CDR3 size: 15 residues. V was pared by 0 bases and J by 4 bases, with 5 bases of the junction left unmatched. CDR1 is SSHAT and CDR2 is FNYEAQ in the germline V gene (reference sequence). The CDR3 reads CASSLAGGPGETQYF. CDR3 nucleotides: TGTGCCAGCAGCTTAGCGGGAGGGCCAGGAGAGACCCAGTACTTC. The whole variable domain, remainder taken from reference TRBV7-7 and TRBJ2-5, is GAGVSQSPRYKVTKRGQDVTLRCDPISSHATLYWYQQALGQGPEFLTYFNYEAQPDKSGLPSDRFSAERPEGSISTLTIQRTEQRDSAMYRCASSLAGGPGETQYFGPGTRLLVL.

This clone occurred once. The junction does not match germline at one end; this may be a read error. CDR3 nucleotides: TGTGCCAGCAGTTTTGGCCTGACTAGCTTGAACTTC. Its protein product is CASSFGLTSLNF. V is TRBV12-3 or TRBV12-4 and J is TRBJ2-7; 7 bases fit TRBD2. This CDR3 contains 12 residues.

This clone occurred once. The rearrangement uses TRBV5-4 and TRBJ2-3, with 11 positions matching TRBD1. The CDR3 sequence is 15 residues long. Germline CDR1 SGHNT, CDR2 YYREEE (reference sequence). J gave up 3 bases and V 4 bases, and 4 bases lay outside the gene matches. The CDR3 region has the DNA TGTGCCAGCAGCGTCGGACAGGGGGCTACAGATACGCAGTATTTT. As protein: CASSVGQGATDTQYF.

This clone appeared a few times. The rearrangement joins TRBV20-1 to TRBJ2-2; 8 nucleotides line up with TRBD1. The CDR3 covers 15 residues. Germline CDR1 and CDR2: DFQATT and SNEGSKA (reference sequence). V gave up 3 bases and J gave up 3 bases; unmatched junction bases: 6. The CDR3 nucleotides read TGCAGTGCTAGTGGCAGGGGGCCGGACACCGGGGAGCTGTTTTTT. As protein: CSASGRGPDTGELFF.

The rearrangement joins TRBV18 to TRBJ1-1; tentatively, D is TRBD1 (5 bases). V was cut by 3 bases and J by 0 bases, with 11 bases left in between. The CDR3 runs 15 residues. Germline CDR1 and CDR2: KGHSH and LQKENI. The CDR3 bases are TGTGCCAGCTCACCCGACAGTGCATTGAACACTGAAGCTTTCTTT. Translation gives CASSPDSALNTEAFF.

The genes are TRBV24-1 and TRBJ2-1, with D possibly matching TRBD2 (6 bases). Germline CDR1 and CDR2: KGHDR and SFDVKD. V lost 0 bases and J lost 2, with 7 bases in between. The CDR3 spans 15 residues. CDR3 DNA: TGTGCCACCAGTGATTTGCGCGGGACCTACAATGAGCAGTTCTTC. Its translation: CATSDLRGTYNEQFF.

The V gene is TRBV18, the J gene TRBJ1-5, with 8 bases matching TRBD1. J lost 2 bases, V lost 5 bases, and 2 bases had no gene match. Germline-derived CDR1 and CDR2 are KGHSH and LQKENI. This CDR3 contains 14 residues. CDR3 amino acids: CASSEQGGNQPQHF. The CDR3 bases are TGTGCCAGCTCAGAACAGGGGGGCAATCAGCCCCAGCATTTT.

The chain has TRBV9 and TRBJ1-2, with 8 bases fitting TRBD1. Germline V gene sequence: CDR1 SGDLS, CDR2 YYNGEE. The CDR3 contains 17 residues. Germline trimming cut 2 bases from V and 4 bases from J; bases unmatched to any gene: 13. The CDR3 DNA reads as TGTGCCAGCAGCGTCCTCCTAACGGGTGACAGGGGCTATGGCTACACCTTC. Its translation is CASSVLLTGDRGYGYTF.